This T cell receptor beta chain was recorded in a study of shared clonotypes between healthy human individuals. Across the study: The cohort comprised two women and a few men. Their ages spanned 18 to 49 years. General study findings and limits: The sole specimen, blood, was sampled, and tissue repertoires likely differ.

Comments on this clone: Its antigen is unknown.

Trimming cost V 6 bases and J 1 base, with 10 bases left between them. There are 14 residues in the CDR3. The germline gives CDR1 MNHEY, CDR2 SVGAGI. The assay was run at deep level. Some clones are missing from TCRdb's copy, which holds only in-frame ones; the method was immunoSEQ multiplex PCR. The sample holds hundreds of thousands of clones, around three quarters seen once. The sequencing sample was made of PBMCs. This chain connects TRBV6-5 to TRBJ2-4; perhaps TRBD2 as D (7 bases). This TCR was recovered from a woman aged 35 to 49 in good health. Some clones in this sample may be carry-over from other donors' samples. CDR3 protein: CASSKGGAKNIQYF. The CDR3 nucleotides are TGTGCCAGCAGCAAGGGGGGGGCCAAAAACATTCAGTACTTC.